The 9 T cell receptor beta chains below were found in one sample sequenced in a study of blood T cell repertoires in COVID-19. Assay: immunoSEQ multiplex PCR; the TCRdb copy retains only in-frame clones and omits some. The sample records 200,000 to 250,000 clones, around 85% being singletons. Sample: peripheral blood. The receptors come from a woman aged 45-65 years with acute or convalescent COVID-19.

The chain is built from TRBV18 and TRBJ1-5, with D possibly matching TRBD1 (6 bases). V dropped 3 bases and J dropped 13 bases, with 19 bases sitting between them. The germline gives CDR1 KGHSH, CDR2 LQKENI. The CDR3 is 14 amino acids. CDR3 in amino acids: CASSPSGHPREQHF. The CDR3 DNA sequence: TGTGCCAGCTCACCGTCGGGACACCCGCGGGAGCAGCATTTT.

V usage is TRBV5-4 and J usage is TRBJ2-3; possibly TRBD1 for D (5 bases). Germline-derived CDR1 and CDR2 are SGHNT and YYREEE (reference sequence). Trimming removed 3 bases from V and 3 bases from J, with 8 bases in between. The CDR3 has 13 residues. The CDR3 reads CASSSQGTDTQYF. Here the CDR3 DNA reads TGTGCCAGCAGCTCTCAGGGAACAGATACGCAGTATTTT.

The chain has TRBV16 and TRBJ1-6, with a tentative D call TRBD1 (5 bases). Germline V gene lookup returns CDR1 KGHSY and CDR2 FQNENV. The CDR3 totals 13 residues. The V gene lost 3 bases and the J gene lost 5 bases, with 5 bases spanning the gap. CDR3 amino acids: CASSHRDNSPLHF. CDR3 DNA: TGTGCCAGCAGCCACAGGGATAATTCACCCCTCCACTTT.

The chain recombines TRBV28 with TRBJ1-5, with TRBD1 matching 9 bases. This CDR3 contains 16 residues. V lost 5 bases, J lost 3 bases, and 8 bases stayed unmatched. The V gene's germline CDR1 is MDHEN and CDR2 SYDVKM. The CDR3 region is CASSPGQGMNNQPQHF. CDR3 bases: TGTGCCAGCAGTCCGGGACAGGGCATGAACAATCAGCCCCAGCATTTT.

V usage is TRBV10-3 and J usage is TRBJ2-3; no clear D gene. Per the germline V gene, CDR1 is ENHRY and CDR2 is SYGVKD. This CDR3 region has 12 residues. V was trimmed by 7 bases and J by 0 bases, leaving 5 bases between them. For the CDR3, the DNA is TGTGCCATCATGGGCAGCACAGATACGCAGTATTTT. It specifies CAIMGSTDTQYF.

This chain links TRBV7-2 with TRBJ2-5; D is ambiguous. This CDR3 has 12 residues. V shed 5 bases and J shed 1 base, with 5 bases lying between them. The V gene's germline CDR1 is SGHTA and CDR2 FQGNSA. The CDR3 sequence: CASSVSQETQYF. For the CDR3, the DNA is TGTGCCAGCAGCGTATCCCAAGAGACCCAGTACTTC.

The chain joins TRBV4-2 to TRBJ2-3; the D gene is possibly TRBD1 (6 bases). The germline CDR1 and CDR2 sequences are LGHNA and YNFKEQ. This CDR3 has 15 amino acids. V lost 2 bases and J lost 5, with 14 bases in between. Here the CDR3 DNA reads TGTGCCAGCAGCCAATTGAGACAGGCAGGAGATACGCAGTATTTT. This encodes CASSQLRQAGDTQYF.

The chain uses TRBV15 and TRBJ2-7, with a weak D call TRBD1 (7 bases). CDR3 length equals 16 residues. CDR1 is LNHNV, CDR2 YYDKDF, per germline (reference sequence). The germline V and J ends were trimmed by 0 bases and 10 bases, with 22 bases remaining between them. This CDR3 reads CATSRDMRGQQTSQYF. CDR3 DNA sequence: TGTGCCACCAGCAGAGATATGCGGGGACAGCAAACCTCTCAGTACTTC.

The chain couples TRBV19 to TRBJ2-3, with D tentatively TRBD2 (7 bases). Germline CDR1 reads LNHDA; CDR2 reads SQIVND (reference sequence). V was pared by 5 bases and J by 5 bases, with 14 bases between. This CDR3 is 14 amino acids long. The CDR3 region has the DNA TGTGCCAGTAGTTTAGGGGGGAGGGGAGATACGCAGTATTTT. Translation gives CASSLGGRGDTQYF.